This T cell receptor (beta chain) was captured by sequencing in a study of T cells in Graves' hyperthyroidism and ophthalmopathy. CDR3 length: 13 amino acids. Germline values: CDR1 GTSNPN, CDR2 SVGIG (reference sequence). To note about this clonotype: A much larger clone is a single base away; this may be a read error.

Stable hyperthyroidism: no ophthalmopathy progression over 18 months of follow-up. Template material for amplifying TCR beta CDR3 regions consisted of RNA transcripts. The TCR CDR3 was amplified in a first-round RT-PCR using the HTBI primer set. TCRdb reprocessed the multiplex PCR reads with MiXCR, giving one entry per CDR3 protein. The table records over 450,000 distinct CDR3 sequences, 14% of them present only once. The sample consisted of blood. This clonotype originated in a woman aged 18-30 years with Graves' hyperthyroidism. V is TRBV30 and J is TRBJ2-1; the D gene is possibly TRBD2 (6 bases). The CDR3 coding sequence is TGTGCCTGGAGTGGGGACTCCTACAATGAGCACTTCTTC. Protein: CAWSGDSYNEHFF.